This T cell receptor (beta chain) was identified in a study of blood T cell repertoires in COVID-19. Overall study context: The origin of the acute and convalescent COVID-19 samples was the United States, Italy and Spain. Nucleic acid was either cDNA or gDNA, and it came from T cells, B-cell-depleted T cells, or PBMCs.

Sequencing used immunoSEQ multiplex PCR; TCRdb keeps in-frame clones, though not all of them. The sample contains about 360,000 clones, roughly 86% of which appear only once. The CDR3 loop spans 13 amino acids. V was pared by 8 bases and J by 7 bases, with 17 bases between. Germline V CDR1 and CDR2: MNHEY, SVGAGI. This clonotype was obtained from a human donor in a cohort sampled during active COVID-19. Specimen: peripheral blood. The chain is built from TRBV6-5 and TRBJ1-2; D unclear. The CDR3 protein is CASVLRATVGYTF. The CDR3 nucleotides read TGTGCCAGCGTACTGAGGGCGACCGTTGGCTACACCTTC.